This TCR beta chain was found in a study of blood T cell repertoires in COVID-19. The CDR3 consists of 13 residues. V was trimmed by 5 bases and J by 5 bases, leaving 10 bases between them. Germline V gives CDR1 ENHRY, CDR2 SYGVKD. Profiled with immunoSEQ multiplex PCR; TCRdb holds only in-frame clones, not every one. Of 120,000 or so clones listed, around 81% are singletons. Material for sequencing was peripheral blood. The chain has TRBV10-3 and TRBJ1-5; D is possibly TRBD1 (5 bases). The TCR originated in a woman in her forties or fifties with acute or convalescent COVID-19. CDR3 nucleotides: TGTGCCATCAGTAAAGACAGAGATCAGCCCCAGCATTTT. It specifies CAISKDRDQPQHF.